What follows is one T cell receptor (beta chain) and its context. Separate cDNA molecules each had unique molecular identifiers attached to them. TCRdb recomputed calls from the 5' RACE reads with MiXCR, one row per CDR3 protein. The sample holds 70,000 to 95,000 distinct CDR3 sequences, over 12% seen once. These data are taken from a study of early T cells in non-severe SARS-CoV-2 infection. As for the study in general: Sequencing input comprised bulk RNA from unsorted whole blood; chain pairing was not available.

V lost 2 bases and J lost 6, with 1 base in between. Germline V gene lookup returns CDR1 SQVTM and CDR2 ANQGSEA. This CDR3 is 9 amino acids long. The specimen sequenced was whole blood. This sequence was found in an adult who was a healthcare worker with PCR-confirmed SARS-CoV-2 infection or an uninfected control (not recorded which). The rearrangement joins TRBV29-1 to TRBJ1-2; D call uncertain. The CDR3 coding sequence is TGCAGCGTTGAAAATGGCTACACCTTC. Its protein is CSVENGYTF.